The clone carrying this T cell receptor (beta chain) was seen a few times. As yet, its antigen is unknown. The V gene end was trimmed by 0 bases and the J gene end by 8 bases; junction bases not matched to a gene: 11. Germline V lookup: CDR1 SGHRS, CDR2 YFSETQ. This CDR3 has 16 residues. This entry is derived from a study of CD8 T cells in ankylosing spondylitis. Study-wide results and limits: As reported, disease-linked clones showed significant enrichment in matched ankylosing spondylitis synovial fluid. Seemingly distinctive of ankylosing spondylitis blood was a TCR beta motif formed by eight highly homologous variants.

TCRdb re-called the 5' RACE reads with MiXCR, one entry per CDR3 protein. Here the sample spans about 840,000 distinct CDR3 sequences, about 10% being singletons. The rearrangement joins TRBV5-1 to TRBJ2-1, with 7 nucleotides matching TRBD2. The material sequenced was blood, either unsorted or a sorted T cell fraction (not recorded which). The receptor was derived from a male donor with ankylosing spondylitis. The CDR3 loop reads CASSLDPREISHEQFF. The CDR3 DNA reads TGCGCCAGCAGCTTGGACCCGCGGGAGATTTCACATGAGCAGTTCTTC. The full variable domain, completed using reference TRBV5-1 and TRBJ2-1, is KAGVTQTPRYLIKTRGQQVTLSCSPISGHRSVSWYQQTPGQGLQFLFEYFSETQRNKGNFPGRFSGRQFSNSRSEMNVSTLELGDSALYLCASSLDPREISHEQFFGPGTRLTVL.